Shown below are 4 T cell receptor beta chains from a single sample sequenced in a study of CD4 T cells in relation to SARS-CoV-2 and coronaviruses. Unexposed donor CD4+ T cells date from about 2010-2018, before the COVID-19 pandemic. After roughly ten days of culture, CD4+ T cells were isolated. Generated by immunoSEQ multiplex PCR, the TCRdb table keeps only in-frame clones and is missing some. The repertoire consists of under 25,000 clones, with about 76% occurring once and the leading ten covering 9.5% to 15%. Their antigen targets remain unknown. The source material was CD4+ T cells from PBMCs, cultured in vitro. These receptors came from a human donor in good health.

This clone appeared a single time. The chain has TRBV30 and TRBJ1-5; TRBD1 might be the D (6 bases). Germline CDR1 GTSNPN, CDR2 SVGIG (reference sequence). The CDR3 contains 13 residues. Trimming cost V 0 bases and J 6 bases, with 9 bases left between them. This CDR3 is CAWSVGGSQPQHF. The CDR3, as DNA: TGTGCCTGGAGTGTAGGGGGGAGTCAGCCCCAGCATTTT.

The chain uses TRBV7-9 and TRBJ1-4; D is unclear. Germline values: CDR1 SEHNR, CDR2 FQNEAQ (reference sequence). The CDR3 contains 15 residues. Trimming cost V 5 bases and J 2 bases, with 12 bases left between them. The CDR3 nucleotides are TGTGCCAGCAGCCCCGGGTCTGGGACTAATGAAAAACTGTTTTTT. Its protein product is CASSPGSGTNEKLFF. Supplemented by reference TRBV7-9 and TRBJ1-4, the full variable domain reads DTGVSQNPRHKITKRGQNVTFRCDPISEHNRLYWYRQTLGQGPEFLTYFQNEAQLEKSRLLSDRFSAERPKGSFSTLEIQRTEQGDSAMYLCASSPGSGTNEKLFFGSGTQLSVL.

The V and J genes are TRBV21-1 and TRBJ2-7. TRBV21-1 is assigned pseudogene status. The CDR3 has 16 amino acids. CDR3 DNA sequence: TGTGCCAGCAGCAAAGGGGGGCGGGACGACTCCTACGAGCAGTACTTC. It specifies CASSKGGRDDSYEQYF.

This clone came up a few times. The V call is TRBV5-1, the J call TRBJ1-1; tentative D call: TRBD1 (5 bases). Germline V gene data show CDR1 as SGHRS and CDR2 as YFSETQ. CDR3 length: 14 residues. Trimming removed 4 bases from V and 4 bases from J, with 14 bases in between. The CDR3 region has the DNA TGCGCCAGCAGCGACACGGGGGGTACCACTGAAGCTTTCTTT. Protein: CASSDTGGTTEAFF. Drawing the rest from reference TRBV5-1 and TRBJ1-1, the complete variable domain is KAGVTQTPRYLIKTRGQQVTLSCSPISGHRSVSWYQQTPGQGLQFLFEYFSETQRNKGNFPGRFSGRQFSNSRSEMNVSTLELGDSALYLCASSDTGGTTEAFFGQGTRLTVV.